What follows describes a single TCR beta chain. This record belongs to a study of cytomegalovirus exposure and HLA in healthy donors. Germline V gives CDR1 MNHEY, CDR2 SVGAGI. With V trimmed by 2 bases and J by 4 bases, 2 bases remained unmatched. The CDR3 loop spans 14 amino acids. The PCR ran on 60 Vbeta and 13 Jbeta primers. TCRdb keeps only in-frame clones here, not all; method: immunoSEQ multiplex PCR. The repertoire consists of roughly 110,000 clones, with around 77% occurring once and the leading ten covering 5.4%. The V call is TRBV6-5, the J call TRBJ1-1, with 9 bases aligning to TRBD1. This TCR derives from a woman younger than 45 in good health and CMV-seropositive. The specimen was PBMCs. The CDR3 coding sequence is TGTGCCAGCAGTTACGACAGGGGGAGCACTGAAGCTTTCTTT. This gives the protein CASSYDRGSTEAFF.